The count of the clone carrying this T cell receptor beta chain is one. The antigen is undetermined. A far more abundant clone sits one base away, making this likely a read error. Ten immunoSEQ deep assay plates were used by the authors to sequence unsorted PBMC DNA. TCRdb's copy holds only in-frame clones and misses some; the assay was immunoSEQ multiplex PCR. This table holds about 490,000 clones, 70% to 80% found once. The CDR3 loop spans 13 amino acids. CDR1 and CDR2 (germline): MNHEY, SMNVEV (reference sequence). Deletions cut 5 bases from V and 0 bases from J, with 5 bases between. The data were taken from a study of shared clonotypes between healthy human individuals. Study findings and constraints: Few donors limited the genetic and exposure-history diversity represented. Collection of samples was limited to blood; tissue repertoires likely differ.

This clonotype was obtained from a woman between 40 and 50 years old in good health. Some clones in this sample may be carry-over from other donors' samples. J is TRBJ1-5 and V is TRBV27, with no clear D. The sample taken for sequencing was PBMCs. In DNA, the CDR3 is TGTGCCAGCAGTGGTCTTAGCAATCAGCCCCAGCATTTT. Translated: CASSGLSNQPQHF.